The clone carrying this T cell receptor beta chain showed up many times. Previously reported methods and listed TCR primers produced the bulk TCR libraries. TCRdb itself ran the PCR reads through MiXCR, one entry per CDR3 protein. Of 50,000 to 65,000 distinct CDR3 sequences in the sample, 20% to 25% were seen once. The sample comes from a study of molecular identifiers for immune sequencing clone quantification. Sequencing was carried out using naive CD8+ T cells from blood, with Jurkat cell RNA spiked in. This sample's subset: FACS-sorted CD8+CD4-CCR7+CD45RA+ naive T cells. This receptor was taken from a human donor in good health. Some libraries in this study had Jurkat cell RNA spiked in.

The CDR3 DNA is TGTGCCAGCAGCCAGGGGCCCAGCGGGAGTGACGAGACCCAGTACTTC. It encodes CASSQGPSGSDETQYF. This chain links TRBV3-1 with TRBJ2-5; 8 nucleotides agree with TRBD2. Germline trimming cut 3 bases from V and 5 bases from J; bases unmatched to any gene: 11. The germline V gene has CDR1 LGHDT and CDR2 YNNKEL (reference sequence). This CDR3 contains 16 residues.